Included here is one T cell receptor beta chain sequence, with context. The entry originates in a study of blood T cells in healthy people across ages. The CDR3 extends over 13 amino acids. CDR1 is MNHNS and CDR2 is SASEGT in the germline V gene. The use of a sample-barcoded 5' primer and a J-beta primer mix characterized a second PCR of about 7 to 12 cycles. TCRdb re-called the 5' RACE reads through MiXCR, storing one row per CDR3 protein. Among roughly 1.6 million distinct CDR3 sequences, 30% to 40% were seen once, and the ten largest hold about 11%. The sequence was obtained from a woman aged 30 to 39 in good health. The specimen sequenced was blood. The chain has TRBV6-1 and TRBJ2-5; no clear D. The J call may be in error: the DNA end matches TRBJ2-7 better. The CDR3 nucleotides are TGTGCCAGCAGTGAAACGCCTTGGGGCGAGCAGTACTTC. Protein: CASSETPWGEQYF.